This TCR beta chain was documented in a study of cytomegalovirus exposure and HLA in healthy donors. Study results and caveats: Only CMV serostatus was available as immune exposure information. Published work reported that the classifier diagnosed cytomegalovirus status with high specificity and sensitivity. The study recorded 150 to 200 TCR beta chains that were cytomegalovirus-associated.

Comments on this clone: The antigen is not known. The sample has other DNA sequences that encode this CDR3 too.

Amplification used 60 Vbeta primers and 13 Jbeta primers. Produced via immunoSEQ multiplex PCR; TCRdb's table is partial and in-frame only. The sample has over 100,000 clones, roughly 70% seen once. This TCR came from a man aged 35-49 years in good health and CMV-seropositive. Specimen: PBMCs.

The CDR3 spells CASSYSGGNYGYTF. The CDR3 bases are TGTGCCAGCAGTTACTCTGGAGGGAACTATGGCTACACCTTC. The chain is built from TRBV6-5 and TRBJ1-2; D gene unclear. Looked up from germline, CDR1 is MNHEY and CDR2 is SVGAGI. With 0 bases removed from V and 2 bases from J, the gap between germline ends came to 7 bases. CDR3 length equals 14 residues.